The 14 T cell receptor beta chains in this list originate from one sample, sequenced in a study of blood T cell repertoires in COVID-19. Repertoires were generated with immunoSEQ multiplex PCR, while TCRdb's copy carries only in-frame clones and drops some. Counted here are approximately 270,000 clones, around nine tenths occurring once; the ten biggest clones make up over 8%. The specimen was peripheral blood. These TCRs come from a man aged 40-50 years with active or convalescent COVID-19.

As concerns this clone: Mismatch with germline at one junction end may stem from a read error. This CDR3 is also generated by other DNA sequences in the sample. The DNA of the CDR3 is TGCAGCGTCGAAGGACAGGGGGATGGCTACACCTTC. It codes for CSVEGQGDGYTF. The chain carries TRBV29-1 and TRBJ1-2, with 10 positions matching TRBD1. CDR1 is SQVTM, CDR2 ANQGSEA, per germline. The CDR3 loop spans 12 amino acids. The full variable domain, with the rest looked up from reference TRBV29-1 and TRBJ1-2, is SAVISQKPSRDICQRGTSLTIQCQVDSQVTMMFWYRQQPGQSLTLIATANQGSEATYESGFVIDKFPISRPNLTFSTLTVSNMSPEDSSIYLCSVEGQGDGYTFGSGTRLTVV.

This clone showed up just once. The V gene is TRBV5-6, the J gene TRBJ1-5, with a tentative D call TRBD1 (6 bases). V was cut by 4 bases and J by 1 base, with 15 bases left in between. This CDR3 comprises 16 residues. Germline V lookup: CDR1 SGHDT, CDR2 YYEEEE. In DNA, the CDR3 is TGTGCCAGCAGCCGACAGACAGGAGGCAGCAATCAGCCCCAGCATTTT. It is translated as CASSRQTGGSNQPQHF.

The rearrangement uses TRBV28 and TRBJ1-4; weak D call: TRBD1 (6 bases). The V gene's germline CDR1 is MDHEN and CDR2 SYDVKM. The length of the CDR3 is 14 residues. V was cut by 6 bases and J by 8 bases, with 16 bases left in between. The DNA for the CDR3 is TGTGCCAGCAGAGTAGGGGCAGGGGAAGAAAAACTGTTTTTT. Protein product: CASRVGAGEEKLFF.

The chain uses TRBV5-4 and TRBJ2-5, with 11 bases matching TRBD2. Unmatched junction bases numbered 12, after V lost 4 bases and J lost 4 bases. Germline V gene sequence: CDR1 SGHNT, CDR2 YYREEE (reference sequence). This CDR3 is built from 17 residues. The DNA of the CDR3 is TGTGCCAGCAGCCGGGATTTAGCGGGAGGGAACGGAGAGACCCAGTACTTC. Its protein product is CASSRDLAGGNGETQYF. Complete variable domain (other parts from reference TRBV5-4 and TRBJ2-5): ETGVTQSPTHLIKTRGQQVTLRCSSQSGHNTVSWYQQALGQGPQFIFQYYREEENGRGNFPPRFSGLQFPNYSSELNVNALELDDSALYLCASSRDLAGGNGETQYFGPGTRLLVL.

Only one count was recorded for this clone. J is TRBJ1-5 and V is TRBV18; 9 positions agree with TRBD1. CDR3 length equals 15 residues. V was clipped by 3 bases and J by 5 bases; unmatched bases: 5. CDR1 is KGHSH, CDR2 LQKENI, per germline. DNA of the CDR3: TGTGCCAGCTCACCGGACAGGGGCTATCATCAGCCCCAGCATTTT. Its protein is CASSPDRGYHQPQHF. The whole variable domain, filled in from reference TRBV18 and TRBJ1-5, reads NAGVMQNPRHLVRRRGQEARLRCSPMKGHSHVYWYRQLPEEGLKFMVYLQKENIIDESGMPKERFSAEFPKEGPSILRIQQVVRGDSAAYFCASSPDRGYHQPQHFGDGTRLSIL.

The CDR3 is CASSPHSGTVNTEAFF. CDR3 nucleotides: TGTGCCAGCAGCCCCCACTCCGGGACAGTGAACACTGAAGCTTTCTTT. This chain links TRBV3-1 (or the pseudogene TRBV3-2) with TRBJ1-1, with 7 bases aligning to TRBD1. CDR1 and CDR2 (germline): LGHDT, YNNKEL (reference sequence). The CDR3 is made up of 16 amino acids. Trimming at V came to 4 bases and at J to 0 bases, leaving 8 bases not matched to a gene.

The rearrangement links TRBV24-1 to TRBJ2-1; 11 bases fit TRBD1. Trimming removed 4 bases from V and 10 bases from J; junction bases left unmatched: 8. CDR3 size: 15 residues. From germline, CDR1 is KGHDR and CDR2 SFDVKD. The CDR3 protein is CATSDAGQGGMEQFF. The CDR3 nucleotides read TGTGCCACCAGTGACGCGGGACAGGGGGGAATGGAGCAGTTCTTC.

The CDR3 here is CASSRGTGRETQYF. DNA of the CDR3: TGCGCCAGCAGCCGGGGGACAGGGAGAGAGACCCAGTACTTC. The chain is built from TRBV5-1 and TRBJ2-5, with 9 bases fitting TRBD1. Germline trimming cut 4 bases from V and 4 bases from J; bases unmatched to any gene: 5. The CDR3 has 14 residues. CDR1 and CDR2 (germline): SGHRS, YFSETQ.

The rearrangement uses TRBV18 and TRBJ2-3; 8 bases map to TRBD2. The length of the CDR3 is 15 residues. V dropped 3 bases and J dropped 2; count of bases not matched to a gene: 4. Germline CDR1 reads KGHSH; CDR2 reads LQKENI. The CDR3 spells CASSPSGVATDTQYF. CDR3 DNA sequence: TGTGCCAGCTCACCTAGCGGGGTAGCCACAGATACGCAGTATTTT.

This chain connects TRBV29-1 to TRBJ2-2, with TRBD1 matching 7 bases. CDR1 is SQVTM, CDR2 ANQGSEA, per germline. The CDR3 runs to 13 residues. V lost 1 base to trimming and J lost 7 bases; unmatched junction nucleotides: 3. As DNA, the CDR3 is TGCAGCGTTGAAGCTCAGGGGGTCGGGGAGCTGTTTTTT. It is translated as CSVEAQGVGELFF.

This sequence joins TRBV6-5 and TRBJ2-5; D not resolved. V gave up 2 bases and J gave up 5 bases, with 15 bases separating them. The CDR3 runs 15 residues. CDR1 is MNHEY and CDR2 is SVGAGI in the germline V gene. The CDR3 DNA follows: TGTGCCAGCAGTTACACCGATCAACTCGGGGAGACCCAGTACTTC. It codes for CASSYTDQLGETQYF.

The chain uses TRBV5-1 and TRBJ2-7, with TRBD1 matching over 9 bases. Germline values: CDR1 SGHRS, CDR2 YFSETQ. The CDR3 extends over 14 amino acids. V dropped 4 bases and J dropped 4; count of bases not matched to a gene: 6. The CDR3 region is CASSPTGGGYEQYF. DNA of the CDR3: TGCGCCAGCAGCCCTACAGGGGGCGGTTACGAGCAGTACTTC.

This chain uses TRBV27 with TRBJ2-2; D unresolved. Trimming shortened V by 4 bases and J by 0 bases, and 6 bases separated the two germline ends. This CDR3 region has 14 residues. Germline-derived CDR1 and CDR2 are MNHEY and SMNVEV (reference sequence). CDR3 sequence: CASSSHANTGELFF. In DNA, the CDR3 is TGTGCCAGCAGTTCCCATGCGAACACCGGGGAGCTGTTTTTT.

As to this clone: The junction and the germline gene differ at one end; a read error may be behind it. V usage is TRBV19 and J usage is TRBJ2-1, with D hard to call. The length of the CDR3 is 12 residues. The germline V gene encodes CDR1 LNHDA and CDR2 SQIVND (reference sequence). The CDR3 coding sequence is TGTGCCAGTAACAGCTTGGGCAATCAGCAGTTCTTC. Protein product: CASNSLGNQQFF.